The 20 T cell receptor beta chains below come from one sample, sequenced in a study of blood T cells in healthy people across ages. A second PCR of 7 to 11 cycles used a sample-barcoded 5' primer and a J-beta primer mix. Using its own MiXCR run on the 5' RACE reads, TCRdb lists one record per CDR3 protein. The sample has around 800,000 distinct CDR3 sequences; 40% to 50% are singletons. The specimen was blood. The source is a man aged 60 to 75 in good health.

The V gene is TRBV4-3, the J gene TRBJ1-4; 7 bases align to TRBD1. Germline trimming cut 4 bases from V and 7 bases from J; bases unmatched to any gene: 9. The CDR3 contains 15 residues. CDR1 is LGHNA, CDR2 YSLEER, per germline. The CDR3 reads CASSRQTGRREKLFF. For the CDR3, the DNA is TGCGCCAGCAGCCGACAGACAGGGAGGCGTGAAAAACTGTTTTTT.

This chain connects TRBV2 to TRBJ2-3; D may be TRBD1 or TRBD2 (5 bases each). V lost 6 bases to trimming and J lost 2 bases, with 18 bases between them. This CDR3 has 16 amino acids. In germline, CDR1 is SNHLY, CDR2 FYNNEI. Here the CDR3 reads CASSRDAGTSTDTQYF. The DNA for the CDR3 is TGTGCCAGCAGCAGGGACGCAGGGACCTCCACAGATACGCAGTATTTT.

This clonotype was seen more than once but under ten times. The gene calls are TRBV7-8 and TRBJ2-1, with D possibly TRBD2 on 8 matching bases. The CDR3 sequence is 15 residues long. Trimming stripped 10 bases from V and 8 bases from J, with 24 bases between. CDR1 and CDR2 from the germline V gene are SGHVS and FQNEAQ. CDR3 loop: CAILGGGRWGDEQFF. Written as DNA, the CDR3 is TGTGCCATTCTAGGGGGCGGGAGGTGGGGCGATGAGCAGTTCTTC.

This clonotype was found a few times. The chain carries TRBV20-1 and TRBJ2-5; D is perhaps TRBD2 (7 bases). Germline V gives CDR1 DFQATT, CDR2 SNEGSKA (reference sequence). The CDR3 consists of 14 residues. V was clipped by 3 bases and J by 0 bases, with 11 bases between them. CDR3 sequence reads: CSASGGGYQETQYF. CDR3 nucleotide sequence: TGCAGTGCTAGTGGCGGGGGCTACCAAGAGACCCAGTACTTC.

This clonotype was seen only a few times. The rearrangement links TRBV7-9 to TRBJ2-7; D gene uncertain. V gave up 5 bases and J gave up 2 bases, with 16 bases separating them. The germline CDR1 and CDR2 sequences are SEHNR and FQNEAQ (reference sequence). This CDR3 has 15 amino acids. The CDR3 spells CASSLRAGPPYEQYF. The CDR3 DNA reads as TGTGCCAGCAGCCTAAGGGCAGGACCCCCCTACGAGCAGTACTTC. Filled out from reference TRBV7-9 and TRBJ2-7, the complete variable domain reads DTGVSQNPRHKITKRGQNVTFRCDPISEHNRLYWYRQTLGQGPEFLTYFQNEAQLEKSRLLSDRFSAERPKGSFSTLEIQRTEQGDSAMYLCASSLRAGPPYEQYFGPGTRLTVT.

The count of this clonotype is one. The CDR3 protein is CASSSRTGFTDTQYF. The CDR3 DNA sequence: TGTGCCAGCAGCTCCCGTACAGGGTTCACAGATACGCAGTATTTT. The J gene is TRBJ2-3, the V gene TRBV7-2; D possibly corresponds to TRBD1 (6 bases). The CDR3 extends over 15 amino acids. Per the germline V gene, CDR1 is SGHTA and CDR2 is FQGNSA. Trimming took off 4 bases at V and 2 bases at J, with 13 bases between the two ends.

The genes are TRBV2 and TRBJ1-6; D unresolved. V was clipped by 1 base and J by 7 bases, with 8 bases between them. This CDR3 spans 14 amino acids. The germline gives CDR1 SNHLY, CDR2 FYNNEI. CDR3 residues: CASSEDGENSPLHF. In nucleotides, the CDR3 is TGTGCCAGCAGTGAAGATGGGGAGAATTCACCCCTCCACTTT.

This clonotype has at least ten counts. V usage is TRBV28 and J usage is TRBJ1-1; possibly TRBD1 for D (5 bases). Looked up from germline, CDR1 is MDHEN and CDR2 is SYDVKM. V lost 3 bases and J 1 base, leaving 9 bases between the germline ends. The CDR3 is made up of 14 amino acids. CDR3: CASSFFQGNTEAFF. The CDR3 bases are TGTGCCAGCAGTTTTTTTCAGGGGAACACTGAAGCTTTCTTT.

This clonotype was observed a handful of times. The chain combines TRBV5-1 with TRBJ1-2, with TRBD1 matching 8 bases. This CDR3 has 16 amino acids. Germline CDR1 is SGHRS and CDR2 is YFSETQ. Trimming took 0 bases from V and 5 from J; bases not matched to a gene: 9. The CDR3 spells CASSLGTGKVLYGYTF. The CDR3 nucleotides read TGCGCCAGCAGCTTGGGGACAGGGAAGGTCTTGTATGGCTACACCTTC.

The CDR3 loop reads CASSSDSGGLSTDTQYF. The CDR3 DNA reads TGCGCCAGCAGCTCAGATTCGGGCGGACTTAGCACAGATACGCAGTATTTT. The chain joins TRBV5-1 to TRBJ2-3; a possible D gene is TRBD2 (5 bases). This CDR3 is built from 17 residues. Germline values: CDR1 SGHRS, CDR2 YFSETQ. Trimming cost V 3 bases and J 0 bases, with 17 bases left between them. Full variable domain (missing parts from reference TRBV5-1 and TRBJ2-3): KAGVTQTPRYLIKTRGQQVTLSCSPISGHRSVSWYQQTPGQGLQFLFEYFSETQRNKGNFPGRFSGRQFSNSRSEMNVSTLELGDSALYLCASSSDSGGLSTDTQYFGPGTRLTVL.

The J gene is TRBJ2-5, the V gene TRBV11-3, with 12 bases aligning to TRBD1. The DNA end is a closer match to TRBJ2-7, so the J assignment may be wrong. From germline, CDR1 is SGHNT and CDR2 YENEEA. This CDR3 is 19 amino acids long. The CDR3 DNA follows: TGTGCCAGCAGCTTAGATGGGACAGGGGGCCGGAAAATTAACTACGAGCAGTACTTC. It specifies CASSLDGTGGRKINYEQYF.

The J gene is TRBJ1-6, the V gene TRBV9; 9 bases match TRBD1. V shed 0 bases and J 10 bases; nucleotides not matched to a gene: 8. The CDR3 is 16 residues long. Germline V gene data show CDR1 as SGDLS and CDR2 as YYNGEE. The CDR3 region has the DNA TGTGCCAGCAGCGTAGTTGGGGACAGGGATGGATCACCCCTCCACTTT. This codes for CASSVVGDRDGSPLHF.

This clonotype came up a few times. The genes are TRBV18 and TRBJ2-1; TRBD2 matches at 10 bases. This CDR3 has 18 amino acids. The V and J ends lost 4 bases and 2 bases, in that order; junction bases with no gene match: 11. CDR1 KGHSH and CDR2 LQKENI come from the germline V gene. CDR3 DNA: TGTGCCAGCTCACTTATGTCTTCCGGGACTAGCGCCTACAATGAGCAGTTCTTC. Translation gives CASSLMSSGTSAYNEQFF.

The CDR3 here is CASSPDRDYNSPLHF. The CDR3 DNA follows: TGCGCCAGCAGCCCGGACAGAGACTATAATTCACCCCTCCACTTT. V gene TRBV4-3 combines with J gene TRBJ1-6, with D perhaps TRBD1 (6 bases). V lost 4 bases and J 3 bases, leaving 10 bases between the germline ends. The CDR3 covers 15 residues. The germline gives CDR1 LGHNA, CDR2 YSLEER.

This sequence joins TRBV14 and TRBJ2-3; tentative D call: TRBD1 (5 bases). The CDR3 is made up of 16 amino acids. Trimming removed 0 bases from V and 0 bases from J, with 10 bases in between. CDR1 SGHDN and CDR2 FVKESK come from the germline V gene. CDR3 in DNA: TGTGCCAGCAGCCAAGAGGGGCGGCTCAGCACAGATACGCAGTATTTT. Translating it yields CASSQEGRLSTDTQYF.

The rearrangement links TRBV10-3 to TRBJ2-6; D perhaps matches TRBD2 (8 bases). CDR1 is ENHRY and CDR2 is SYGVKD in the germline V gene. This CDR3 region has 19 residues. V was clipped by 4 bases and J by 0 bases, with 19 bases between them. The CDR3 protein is CAISGPTGAGGSGANVLTF. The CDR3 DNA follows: TGTGCCATCAGTGGCCCAACAGGGGCGGGAGGCTCTGGGGCCAACGTCCTGACTTTC.

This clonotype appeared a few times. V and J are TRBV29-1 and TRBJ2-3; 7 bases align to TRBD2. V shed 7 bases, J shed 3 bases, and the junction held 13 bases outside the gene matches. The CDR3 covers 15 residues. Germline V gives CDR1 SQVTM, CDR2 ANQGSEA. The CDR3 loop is CSAPTGGGGTDTQYF. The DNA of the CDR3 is TGCAGCGCTCCCACGGGGGGTGGGGGTACAGATACGCAGTATTTT.

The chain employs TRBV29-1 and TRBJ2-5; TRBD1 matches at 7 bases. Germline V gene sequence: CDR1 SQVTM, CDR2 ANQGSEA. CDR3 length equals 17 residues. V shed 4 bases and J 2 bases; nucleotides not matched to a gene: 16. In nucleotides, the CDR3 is TGCAGCGTTGGCGGAACCCTCCTGACAGGGACACAAGAGACCCAGTACTTC. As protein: CSVGGTLLTGTQETQYF.

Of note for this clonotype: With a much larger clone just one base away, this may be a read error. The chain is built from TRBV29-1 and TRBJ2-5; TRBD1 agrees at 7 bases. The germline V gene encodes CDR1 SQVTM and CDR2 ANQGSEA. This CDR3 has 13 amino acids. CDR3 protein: CSARQGVQGTQYF. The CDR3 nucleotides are TGCAGCGCCCGACAGGGTGTCCAAGGGACCCAGTACTTC.

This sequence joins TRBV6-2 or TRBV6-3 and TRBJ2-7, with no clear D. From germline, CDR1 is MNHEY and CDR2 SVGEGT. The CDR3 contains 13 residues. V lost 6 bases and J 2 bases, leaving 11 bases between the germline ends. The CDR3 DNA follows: TGTGCCAGCAGCAGAGACTGGACCTACGAGCAGTACTTC. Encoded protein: CASSRDWTYEQYF.